The 28 T cell receptor beta chains below come from one sample, sequenced in a study of shared clonotypes between healthy human individuals. The table came from immunoSEQ multiplex PCR; TCRdb's copy has only in-frame clones and leaves some out. The data show roughly 2.6 million clones, about 92% seen once. The sample comprised naive CD4+ T cells sorted from blood. Subset here: CD45RA+ positively selected. The receptors were gathered from a man aged 18 to 29 in good health.

The rearrangement joins TRBV6-6 to TRBJ2-7; D is uncertain. The V and J ends lost 0 bases and 4 bases respectively, with 13 bases between them. The CDR3 covers 15 residues. Germline V gives CDR1 MNHNY, CDR2 SVGAGI (reference sequence). The CDR3 here is CASSYSTGLGYEQYF. The CDR3 region has the DNA TGTGCCAGCAGTTACTCGACCGGGCTCGGGTACGAGCAGTACTTC.

The CDR3 here is CASVRGQGGEAFF. The CDR3 nucleotides read TGTGCCAGCGTCAGGGGGCAGGGCGGTGAAGCTTTCTTT. The chain combines TRBV6-6 with TRBJ1-1, with 8 bases matching TRBD1. Looked up from germline, CDR1 is MNHNY and CDR2 is SVGAGI (reference sequence). The V gene end was trimmed by 8 bases and the J gene end by 7 bases; junction bases not matched to a gene: 9. The CDR3 contains 13 residues.

This chain uses TRBV6-5 with TRBJ2-1; 9 bases fit TRBD2. This CDR3 has 14 residues. Germline trimming cut 5 bases from V and 8 bases from J; bases unmatched to any gene: 7. CDR1 and CDR2 (germline): MNHEY, SVGAGI. Here the CDR3 DNA reads TGTGCCAGCAGTCGGACTAGCGTTAGGCATGAGCAGTTCTTC. Protein product: CASSRTSVRHEQFF.

The V call is TRBV28, the J call TRBJ2-2, with D perhaps assigned TRBD1 or TRBD2 (6 bases each). With 5 bases removed from V and 5 bases from J, the gap between germline ends came to 18 bases. Germline values: CDR1 MDHEN, CDR2 SYDVKM. This CDR3 comprises 16 residues. The CDR3 DNA sequence: TGTGCCAGCAGTGCCTTCGGGGGCCCCGAAACCGGGGAGCTGTTTTTT. Its protein is CASSAFGGPETGELFF.

The chain combines TRBV7-2 with TRBJ2-2, with a possible D match to TRBD1 (5 bases). The germline V gene encodes CDR1 SGHTA and CDR2 FQGNSA. The CDR3 is made up of 15 amino acids. The V and J ends lost 0 bases and 4 bases respectively, with 9 bases between them. This chain's CDR3 is CASSLAWQGTGELFF. The CDR3 region has the DNA TGTGCCAGCAGCTTAGCCTGGCAGGGCACCGGGGAGCTGTTTTTT.

V usage is TRBV5-1 and J usage is TRBJ2-3; 10 bases are shared with TRBD2. Germline V gives CDR1 SGHRS, CDR2 YFSETQ. The CDR3 runs to 16 residues. V lost 3 bases and J lost 4; bases outside the gene matches: 8. This CDR3 is CASSYILAGSSDTQYF. CDR3 DNA sequence: TGCGCCAGCAGCTATATACTAGCGGGGTCCTCAGATACGCAGTATTTT.

Comments on this clone: Other DNA sequences in the same sample also yield this CDR3. V gene TRBV27 combines with J gene TRBJ2-7; 10 bases fit TRBD2. V trimming: 2 bases; J trimming: 2 bases; junction bases outside the gene matches: 3. CDR3 length equals 15 residues. From germline, CDR1 is MNHEY and CDR2 SMNVEV (reference sequence). CDR3 sequence reads: CASSLKAGGPYEQYF. The CDR3 coding sequence is TGTGCCAGCAGTTTAAAAGCGGGGGGGCCCTACGAGCAGTACTTC.

This chain joins TRBV19 and TRBJ1-5, with D hard to call. Germline CDR1 and CDR2: LNHDA and SQIVND (reference sequence). Trimming cost V 3 bases and J 1 base, with 7 bases left between them. The CDR3 runs 14 residues. The CDR3 sequence: CASSISISNQPQHF. CDR3 coding DNA: TGTGCCAGTAGTATTTCCATAAGCAATCAGCCCCAGCATTTT.

This clone was recorded only once. The chain recombines TRBV25-1 with TRBJ1-5; TRBD1 is a possible D gene (6 bases). The CDR3 totals 13 residues. CDR1 is MGHDK and CDR2 is SYGVNS in the germline V gene. The germline V and J ends were trimmed by 6 bases and 9 bases, with 15 bases remaining between them. CDR3 protein: CASSQNTGTPQHF. In DNA form, the CDR3 reads TGTGCCAGCAGCCAAAACACAGGGACGCCCCAGCATTTT.

The genes are TRBV6-5 and TRBJ1-2; 10 positions match TRBD1. Germline V gene data show CDR1 as MNHEY and CDR2 as SVGAGI. The ends lost 5 bases at V and 4 bases at J; junction bases unmatched: 7. The CDR3 totals 15 residues. DNA for the CDR3: TGTGCCAGCAGTCCCGGGACAGGGGCGGCCTATGGCTACACCTTC. This gives the protein CASSPGTGAAYGYTF.

This clone appeared once. The V and J genes are TRBV6-5 and TRBJ1-2; no firm D call. Germline V gene lookup returns CDR1 MNHEY and CDR2 SVGAGI. This CDR3 has 13 residues. Trimming left V 5 bases short and J 2 bases short, with 9 bases between. The CDR3 DNA is TGTGCCAGCAGTGGGAGCTCAAACTATGGCTACACCTTC. Translation gives CASSGSSNYGYTF.

The rearrangement links TRBV5-1 to TRBJ1-2; D is uncertain. CDR1 is SGHRS, CDR2 YFSETQ, per germline. The CDR3 covers 16 residues. Trimming took 1 base from V and 1 from J, leaving 14 bases between them. CDR3 DNA sequence: TGCGCCAGCAGCTTGTCGGGTAGAACAGATAACTATGGCTACACCTTC. Translation: CASSLSGRTDNYGYTF.

The chain recombines TRBV7-9 with TRBJ2-7; D ambiguous. The CDR3 is 16 residues long. Germline V lookup: CDR1 SEHNR, CDR2 FQNEAQ (reference sequence). The V gene lost 5 bases and the J gene lost 0 bases, with 17 bases spanning the gap. CDR3 loop: CASSPGASQSSYEQYF. For the CDR3, the DNA is TGTGCCAGCAGCCCCGGTGCCAGCCAGAGCTCCTACGAGCAGTACTTC.

This chain uses TRBV27 with TRBJ1-2; a weak D match, TRBD1 (6 bases). The V and J ends lost 5 bases and 4 bases respectively, with 11 bases between them. Germline CDR1 reads MNHEY; CDR2 reads SMNVEV (reference sequence). The CDR3 contains 13 residues. CDR3 protein: CASSLRGGYGYTF. The CDR3 nucleotides are TGTGCCAGCAGTCTAAGGGGGGGCTATGGCTACACCTTC.

This chain links TRBV11-2 with TRBJ2-5; the D is unclear. Per the germline V gene, CDR1 is SGHAT and CDR2 is FQNNGV. The V and J ends lost 3 bases and 2 bases respectively, with 7 bases between them. The CDR3 has 13 residues. CDR3: CASSLSDQETQYF. The CDR3 coding sequence is TGTGCCAGCAGCTTGTCCGATCAAGAGACCCAGTACTTC.

The chain couples TRBV27 to TRBJ1-3; D possibly corresponds to TRBD1 (6 bases). The CDR3 is 14 amino acids. The germline gives CDR1 MNHEY, CDR2 SMNVEV (reference sequence). V was shortened by 5 bases and J by 2 bases, with 10 bases between the two germline ends. CDR3 coding DNA: TGTGCCAGCAGTCTTACAGGGCCTGGAAACACCATATATTTT. Amino acid sequence: CASSLTGPGNTIYF.

The chain combines TRBV7-9 with TRBJ2-3; 12 positions agree with TRBD2. The CDR3 is made up of 14 amino acids. V dropped 1 base and J dropped 11; count of bases not matched to a gene: 4. CDR1 is SEHNR, CDR2 FQNEAQ, per germline (reference sequence). CDR3 residues: CASSLEVTSGRQYF. DNA for the CDR3: TGTGCCAGCAGCTTAGAAGTGACTAGCGGGAGGCAGTATTTT.

The rearrangement links TRBV5-1 to TRBJ1-2; D not certain. V was cut by 0 bases and J by 6 bases, with 12 bases left in between. The CDR3 runs to 14 residues. The germline V gene encodes CDR1 SGHRS and CDR2 YFSETQ. The CDR3 loop is CASSLEITLNGYTF. The CDR3 DNA sequence: TGCGCCAGCAGCTTGGAAATAACACTGAATGGCTACACCTTC. The full variable domain, with the rest looked up from reference TRBV5-1 and TRBJ1-2, is KAGVTQTPRYLIKTRGQQVTLSCSPISGHRSVSWYQQTPGQGLQFLFEYFSETQRNKGNFPGRFSGRQFSNSRSEMNVSTLELGDSALYLCASSLEITLNGYTFGSGTRLTVV.

This chain connects TRBV27 to TRBJ2-3; D is unclear. Trimming took 3 bases from V and 2 from J, leaving 9 bases between them. The CDR3 consists of 14 residues. The germline V gene has CDR1 MNHEY and CDR2 SMNVEV (reference sequence). This chain's CDR3 is CASSFSTFTDTQYF. The CDR3 DNA sequence: TGTGCCAGCAGTTTCAGCACCTTCACAGATACGCAGTATTTT.

This clone was found once. Other nucleotide sequences in the sample specify the same CDR3. The rearrangement joins TRBV25-1 to TRBJ2-7; unclear D gene. The germline gives CDR1 MGHDK, CDR2 SYGVNS. Trimming removed 4 bases at V and 2 bases at J, with 3 bases between. The CDR3 is made up of 11 amino acids. The CDR3 loop is CASSATYEQYF. The CDR3 DNA sequence: TGTGCCAGCAGTGCCACCTACGAGCAGTACTTC.

This clone was picked up one time. The V gene is TRBV6-6, the J gene TRBJ1-6; D is unresolved. Germline V gene data show CDR1 as MNHNY and CDR2 as SVGAGI (reference sequence). The CDR3 spans 16 residues. The ends were cut back, 7 bases at V and 2 bases at J, with 15 bases in the middle. This chain's CDR3 is CASTKRGTTYNSPLHF. Written as DNA, the CDR3 is TGTGCCAGCACCAAGAGAGGAACGACCTATAATTCACCCCTCCACTTT.

The chain has TRBV4-2 and TRBJ2-3; D possibly uses TRBD1 or TRBD2 (5 bases each). The CDR3 sequence is 17 residues long. With 0 bases removed from V and 2 bases from J, the gap between germline ends came to 15 bases. The germline V gene has CDR1 LGHNA and CDR2 YNFKEQ. The CDR3 DNA is TGTGCCAGCAGCCAAGAAGCCGGGGACCCTCCCACAGATACGCAGTATTTT. This encodes CASSQEAGDPPTDTQYF.

The chain carries TRBV2 and TRBJ2-7; tentatively, D is TRBD1 or TRBD2 (5 bases each). V gave up 4 bases and J gave up 0 bases, with 10 bases separating them. This CDR3 is built from 14 residues. Germline CDR1 is SNHLY and CDR2 is FYNNEI. CDR3 sequence: CASSAGRNSYEQYF. In DNA, the CDR3 is TGTGCCAGCAGTGCGGGACGGAACTCCTACGAGCAGTACTTC.

This clone was counted between two and nine times. J is TRBJ1-5 and V is TRBV28; no clear D. Germline CDR1 reads MDHEN; CDR2 reads SYDVKM. V was clipped by 5 bases and J by 5 bases, with 10 bases between them. The CDR3 spans 13 residues. CDR3 amino acids: CASSPDSYQPQHF. The CDR3 DNA sequence: TGTGCCAGCAGTCCCGATAGTTATCAGCCCCAGCATTTT.

The chain is built from TRBV27 and TRBJ1-5, with unresolved D. Between the trimmed V and J ends, which lost 2 bases and 9 bases, there was a span of 14 bases. Germline V gene lookup returns CDR1 MNHEY and CDR2 SMNVEV (reference sequence). CDR3 size: 14 residues. CDR3 coding DNA: TGTGCCAGCAGTTTAAATCAAGGGATCAGGCCCCAGCATTTT. Encoded protein: CASSLNQGIRPQHF.

This clone has a handful of counts. The rearrangement links TRBV5-6 to TRBJ2-1; no clear D gene. Germline CDR1 reads SGHDT; CDR2 reads YYEEEE. This CDR3 contains 11 residues. V gave up 0 bases and J gave up 6 bases, with 1 base separating them. CDR3 sequence: CASSLANEQFF. Written as DNA, the CDR3 is TGTGCCAGCAGCTTGGCCAATGAGCAGTTCTTC.

This clone has only one observation. Other DNA sequences in the same sample also yield this CDR3. The J gene is TRBJ2-2, the V gene TRBV19; the D is unclear. Per the germline V gene, CDR1 is LNHDA and CDR2 is SQIVND (reference sequence). There are 11 residues in the CDR3. Trimming pared 7 bases from V and 8 bases from J, leaving 8 bases between. The CDR3 loop is CASTTRGELFF. In DNA form, the CDR3 reads TGTGCCAGTACCACGAGGGGGGAGCTGTTTTTT.

The chain is built from TRBV10-3 and TRBJ2-5, with 7 bases that match TRBD1. CDR1 ENHRY and CDR2 SYGVKD come from the germline V gene. V was clipped by 6 bases and J by 5 bases; unmatched bases: 6. This CDR3 contains 13 residues. CDR3 sequence: CAIRPWTGETQYF. In DNA, the CDR3 is TGTGCCATCAGACCTTGGACAGGCGAGACCCAGTACTTC.